This T cell receptor beta chain appears in the sequencing data of a study of cytomegalovirus exposure and HLA in healthy donors. The CDR3 is 19 amino acids. V lost 1 base, J lost 1 base, and 15 bases stayed unmatched. The germline V gene encodes CDR1 SGHTA and CDR2 FQGNSA. About this clone itself: Its antigen is currently unknown.

The primer mix had 60 Vbeta and 13 Jbeta primers. Generated by immunoSEQ multiplex PCR, the TCRdb table keeps only in-frame clones and is missing some. The sample has some 90,000 clones, 78% seen once. Points from the study as a whole: Earlier analysis looked at TCR beta V segments, and most were productive about 87% or about 30% of the time.

Sequenced input: PBMCs. This chain links TRBV7-2 with TRBJ1-2; TRBD1 matches at 7 bases. The clonotype originates from a male donor in good health and CMV-seropositive. The CDR3 DNA is TGTGCCAGCAGCTTAGAGGGTCAAGGGGGCCTCCGTAATAACTATGGCTACACCTTC. This translates into CASSLEGQGGLRNNYGYTF.